Detailed here is one T cell receptor (beta chain). Its target is unknown. These data come from a study of blood T cells in healthy people across ages. The sample, 7.5 to 10 milliliters of peripheral blood, was drawn from each donor. Findings of the study overall: Per-million-T-cell TCR beta diversity fell roughly linearly with age.

This CDR3 has 12 residues. Germline-derived CDR1 and CDR2 are LGHNA and YSLEER. Trimming left V 10 bases short and J 7 bases short, with 16 bases between. With a J-beta primer mix and a sample-barcoded 5' primer, a second PCR ran about 7 to 11 cycles. TCRdb redid the calling of the 5' RACE reads with MiXCR, one entry per CDR3 protein. In the table there are 650,000 to 950,000 distinct CDR3 sequences, around 45% of which are singletons. The sequence was obtained from a man aged 60 to 75 in good health. The chain employs TRBV4-3 and TRBJ1-2; D is possibly TRBD1 (6 bases). The sample was blood. CDR3 bases: TGCGCCACAAACGGGGGGGCGCGTGGCTACACCTTC. Its translation: CATNGGARGYTF.